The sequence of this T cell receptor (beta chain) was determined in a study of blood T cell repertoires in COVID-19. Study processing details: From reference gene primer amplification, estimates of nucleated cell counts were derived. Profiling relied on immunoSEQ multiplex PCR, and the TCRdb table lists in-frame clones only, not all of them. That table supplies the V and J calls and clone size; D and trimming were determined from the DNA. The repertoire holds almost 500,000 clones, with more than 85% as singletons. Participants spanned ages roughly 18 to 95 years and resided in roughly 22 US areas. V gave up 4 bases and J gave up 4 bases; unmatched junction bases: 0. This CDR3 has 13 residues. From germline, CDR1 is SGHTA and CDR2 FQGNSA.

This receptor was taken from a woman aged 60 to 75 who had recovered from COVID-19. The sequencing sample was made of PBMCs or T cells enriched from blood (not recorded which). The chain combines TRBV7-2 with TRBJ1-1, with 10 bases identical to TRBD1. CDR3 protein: CASSWDRGTEAFF. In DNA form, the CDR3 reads TGTGCCAGCAGCTGGGACAGGGGCACTGAAGCTTTCTTT.